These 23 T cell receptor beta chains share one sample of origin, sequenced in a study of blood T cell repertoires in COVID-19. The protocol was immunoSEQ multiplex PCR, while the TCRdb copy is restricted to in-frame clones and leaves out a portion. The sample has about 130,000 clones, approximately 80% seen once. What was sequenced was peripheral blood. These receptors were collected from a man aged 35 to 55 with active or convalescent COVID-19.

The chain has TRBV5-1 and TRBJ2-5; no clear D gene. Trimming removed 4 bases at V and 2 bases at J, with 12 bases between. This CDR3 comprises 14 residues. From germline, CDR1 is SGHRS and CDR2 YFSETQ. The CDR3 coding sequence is TGCGCCAGCAGCCCGGTAACAGAGCAAGAGACCCAGTACTTC. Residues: CASSPVTEQETQYF. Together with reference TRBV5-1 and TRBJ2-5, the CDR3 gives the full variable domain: KAGVTQTPRYLIKTRGQQVTLSCSPISGHRSVSWYQQTPGQGLQFLFEYFSETQRNKGNFPGRFSGRQFSNSRSEMNVSTLELGDSALYLCASSPVTEQETQYFGPGTRLLVL.

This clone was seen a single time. CDR3: CASSLGPLAFF. The DNA for the CDR3 is TGTGCCAGCAGCTTGGGCCCTCTGGCTTTCTTT. J is TRBJ1-1 and V is TRBV11-2; no clear D gene. The V end was cut by 3 bases, the J end by 11 bases, with 10 bases between. The CDR3 sequence is 11 residues long. Germline CDR1 and CDR2: SGHAT and FQNNGV. The complete variable domain, with remaining parts taken from reference TRBV11-2 and TRBJ1-1, reads EAGVAQSPRYKIIEKRQSVAFWCNPISGHATLYWYQQILGQGPKLLIQFQNNGVVDDSQLPKDRFSAERLKGVDSTLKIQPAKLEDSAVYLCASSLGPLAFFGQGTRLTVV.

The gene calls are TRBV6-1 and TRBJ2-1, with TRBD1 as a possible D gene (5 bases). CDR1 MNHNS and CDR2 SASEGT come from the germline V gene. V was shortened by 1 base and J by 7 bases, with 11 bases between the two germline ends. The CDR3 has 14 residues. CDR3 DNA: TGTGCCAGCAGTGAAGTTGCAGGGCGGAATGAGCAGTTCTTC. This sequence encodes CASSEVAGRNEQFF.

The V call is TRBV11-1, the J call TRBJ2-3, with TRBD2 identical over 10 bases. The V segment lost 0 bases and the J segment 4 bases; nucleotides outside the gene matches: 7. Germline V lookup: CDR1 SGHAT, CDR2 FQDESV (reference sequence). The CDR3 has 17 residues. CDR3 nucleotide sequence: TGTGCCAGCAGCTTAGCGCTGGGTAGCGGGGGGTCAGATACGCAGTATTTT. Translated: CASSLALGSGGSDTQYF.

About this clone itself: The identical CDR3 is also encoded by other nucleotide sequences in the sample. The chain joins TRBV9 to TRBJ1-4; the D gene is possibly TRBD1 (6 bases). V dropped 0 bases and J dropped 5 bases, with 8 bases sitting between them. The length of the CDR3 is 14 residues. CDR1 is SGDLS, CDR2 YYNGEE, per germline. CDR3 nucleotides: TGTGCCAGCAGCGTAGGTCAGGGGAATGAAAAACTGTTTTTT. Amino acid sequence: CASSVGQGNEKLFF. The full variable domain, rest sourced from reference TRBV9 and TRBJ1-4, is DSGVTQTPKHLITATGQRVTLRCSPRSGDLSVYWYQQSLDQGLQFLIQYYNGEERAKGNILERFSAQQFPDLHSELNLSSLELGDSALYFCASSVGQGNEKLFFGSGTQLSVL.

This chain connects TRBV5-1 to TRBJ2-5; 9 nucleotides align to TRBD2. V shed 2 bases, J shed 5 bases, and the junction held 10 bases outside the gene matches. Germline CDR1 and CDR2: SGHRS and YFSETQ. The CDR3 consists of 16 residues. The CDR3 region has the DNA TGCGCCAGCAGCTTCCCTAGCGGGGTGACGTCCGAGACCCAGTACTTC. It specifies CASSFPSGVTSETQYF.

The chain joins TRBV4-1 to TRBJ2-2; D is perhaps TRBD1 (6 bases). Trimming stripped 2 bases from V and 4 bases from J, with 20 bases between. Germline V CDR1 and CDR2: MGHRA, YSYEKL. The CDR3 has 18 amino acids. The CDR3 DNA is TGCGCCAGCAGCCAACAAGGGGGAGTGAACGTGGGCACCGGGGAGCTGTTTTTT. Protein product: CASSQQGGVNVGTGELFF.

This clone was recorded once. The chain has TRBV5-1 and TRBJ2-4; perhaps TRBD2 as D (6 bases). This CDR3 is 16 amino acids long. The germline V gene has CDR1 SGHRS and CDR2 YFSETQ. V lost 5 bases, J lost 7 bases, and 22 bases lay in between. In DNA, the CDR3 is TGCGCCAGCAGTCCCCGGGCGGGGAGGATGGGGAACATTCAGTACTTC. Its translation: CASSPRAGRMGNIQYF.

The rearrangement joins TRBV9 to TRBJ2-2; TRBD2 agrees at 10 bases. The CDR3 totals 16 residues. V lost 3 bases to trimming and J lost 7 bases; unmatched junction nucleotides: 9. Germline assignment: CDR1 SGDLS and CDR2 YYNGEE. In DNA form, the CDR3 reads TGTGCCAGCAGCGCTAGCGGGGGACTTAGGAGCGGGGAGCTGTTTTTT. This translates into CASSASGGLRSGELFF.

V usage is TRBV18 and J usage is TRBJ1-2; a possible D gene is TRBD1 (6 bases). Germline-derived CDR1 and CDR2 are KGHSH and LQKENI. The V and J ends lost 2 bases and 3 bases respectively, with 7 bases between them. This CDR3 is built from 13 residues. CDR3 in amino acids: CASSPNRDYGYTF. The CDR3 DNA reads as TGTGCCAGCTCACCAAACAGGGACTATGGCTACACCTTC.

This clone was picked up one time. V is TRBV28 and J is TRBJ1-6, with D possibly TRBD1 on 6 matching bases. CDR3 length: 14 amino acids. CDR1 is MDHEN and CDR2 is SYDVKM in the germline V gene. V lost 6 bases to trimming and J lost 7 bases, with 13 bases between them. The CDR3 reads CASRWDNRNSPLHF. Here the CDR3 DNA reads TGTGCCAGCAGATGGGACAATAGGAATTCACCCCTCCACTTT.

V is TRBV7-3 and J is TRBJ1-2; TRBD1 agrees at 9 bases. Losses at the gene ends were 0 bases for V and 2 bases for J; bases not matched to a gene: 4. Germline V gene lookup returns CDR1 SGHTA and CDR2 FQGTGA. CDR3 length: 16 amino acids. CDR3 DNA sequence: TGTGCCAGCAGCTTAACGGGGACAGGGCCAAACTATGGCTACACCTTC. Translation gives CASSLTGTGPNYGYTF.

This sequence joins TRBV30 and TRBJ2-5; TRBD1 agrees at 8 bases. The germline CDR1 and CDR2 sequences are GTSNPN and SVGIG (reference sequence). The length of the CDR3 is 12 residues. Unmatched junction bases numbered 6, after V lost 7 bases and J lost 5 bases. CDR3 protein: CAYQGAFETQYF. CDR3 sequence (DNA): TGTGCCTACCAGGGGGCGTTTGAGACCCAGTACTTC.

CDR3 sequence: CASRKGVGFTGELFF. The CDR3 coding sequence is TGTGCCAGCAGAAAAGGGGTGGGGTTCACCGGGGAGCTGTTTTTT. This sequence joins TRBV6-5 and TRBJ2-2; a weak D match, TRBD1 (5 bases). This CDR3 spans 15 amino acids. Germline lookup yields CDR1 MNHEY and CDR2 SVGAGI. Trimming took off 6 bases at V and 4 bases at J, with 15 bases between the two ends.

The CDR3 coding sequence is TGTGCCACCTTCCGCGGGACGGGACAGGGCTCCTACGAGCAGTACTTC. As protein: CATFRGTGQGSYEQYF. The chain uses TRBV10-3 and TRBJ2-7, with TRBD1 matching over 9 bases. Losses at the gene ends were 10 bases for V and 0 bases for J; bases not matched to a gene: 13. The CDR3 consists of 16 residues. Germline CDR1 ENHRY, CDR2 SYGVKD.

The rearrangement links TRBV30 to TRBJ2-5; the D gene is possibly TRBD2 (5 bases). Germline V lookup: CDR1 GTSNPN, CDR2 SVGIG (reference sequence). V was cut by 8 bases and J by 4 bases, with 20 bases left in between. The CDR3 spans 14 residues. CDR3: CARPLGLRGETQYF. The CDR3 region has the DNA TGTGCCCGCCCCTTGGGTCTCCGGGGAGAGACCCAGTACTTC.

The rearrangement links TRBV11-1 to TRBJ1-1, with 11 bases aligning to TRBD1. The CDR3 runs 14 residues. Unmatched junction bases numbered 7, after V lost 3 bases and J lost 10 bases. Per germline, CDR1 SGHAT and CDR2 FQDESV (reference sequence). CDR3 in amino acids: CASSFGQGARRAFF. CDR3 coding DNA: TGTGCCAGCAGCTTCGGACAGGGGGCAAGGAGAGCTTTCTTT.

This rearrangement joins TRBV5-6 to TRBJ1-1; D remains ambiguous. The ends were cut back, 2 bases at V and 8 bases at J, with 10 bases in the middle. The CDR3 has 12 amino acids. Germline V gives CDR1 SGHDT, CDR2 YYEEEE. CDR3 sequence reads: CASSFSGREAFF. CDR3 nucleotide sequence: TGTGCCAGCAGCTTTTCCGGGAGGGAAGCTTTCTTT.

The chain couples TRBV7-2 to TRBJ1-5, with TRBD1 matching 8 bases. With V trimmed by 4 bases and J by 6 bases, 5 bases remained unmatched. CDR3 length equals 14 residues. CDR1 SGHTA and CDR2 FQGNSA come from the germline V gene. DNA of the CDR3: TGTGCCAGCAGCTCCGGACAGGGTCCTCAGCCCCAGCATTTT. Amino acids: CASSSGQGPQPQHF.

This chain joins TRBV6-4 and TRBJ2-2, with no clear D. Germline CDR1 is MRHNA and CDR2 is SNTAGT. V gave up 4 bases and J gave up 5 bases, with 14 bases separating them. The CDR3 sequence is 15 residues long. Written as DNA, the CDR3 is TGTGCCAGCAGTGGTACACCAGGCACGACCGGGGAGCTGTTTTTT. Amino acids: CASSGTPGTTGELFF.

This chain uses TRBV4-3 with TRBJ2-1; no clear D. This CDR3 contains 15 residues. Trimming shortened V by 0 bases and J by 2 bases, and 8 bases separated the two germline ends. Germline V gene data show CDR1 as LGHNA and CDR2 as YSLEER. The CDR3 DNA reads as TGCGCCAGCAGCCAAGAGGCAACAGCCTACAATGAGCAGTTCTTC. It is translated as CASSQEATAYNEQFF.

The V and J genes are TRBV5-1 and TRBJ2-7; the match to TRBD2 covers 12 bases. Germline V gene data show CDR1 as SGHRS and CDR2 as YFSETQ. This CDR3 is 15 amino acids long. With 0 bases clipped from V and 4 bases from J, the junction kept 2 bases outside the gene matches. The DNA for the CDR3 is TGCGCCAGCAGCTTGGCTAGCGGGGGGGCTTACGAGCAGTACTTC. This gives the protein CASSLASGGAYEQYF. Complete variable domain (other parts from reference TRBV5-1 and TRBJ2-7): KAGVTQTPRYLIKTRGQQVTLSCSPISGHRSVSWYQQTPGQGLQFLFEYFSETQRNKGNFPGRFSGRQFSNSRSEMNVSTLELGDSALYLCASSLASGGAYEQYFGPGTRLTVT.

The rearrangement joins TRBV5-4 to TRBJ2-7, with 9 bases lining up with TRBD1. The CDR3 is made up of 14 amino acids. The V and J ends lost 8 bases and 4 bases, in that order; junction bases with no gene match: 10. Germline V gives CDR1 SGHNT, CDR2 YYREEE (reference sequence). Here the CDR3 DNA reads TGTGCCAGTTCCGTTGGGGGACAGGGTTACGAGCAGTACTTC. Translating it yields CASSVGGQGYEQYF.